The entry below describes one T cell receptor (beta chain). The antigen remains undetermined. The entry originates in a study of blood T cells in healthy people across ages. Study-wide results and limits: Roughly linearly, TCR beta diversity per million T cells fell as age increased. Those diversity estimates obtained from one million T cells were thought to be underestimates.

Through a sample-barcoded 5' primer and a J-beta primer mix, a second PCR was run for about 6 to 11 cycles. Template switching added a 12-random-nucleotide identifier to every cDNA molecule. MiXCR was run by TCRdb on the 5' RACE reads, yielding one entry per CDR3 protein. The sample contains under 850,000 distinct CDR3 sequences, roughly 35% of which appear only once. With 1 base removed from V and 5 bases from J, the gap between germline ends came to 10 bases. The CDR3 covers 14 residues. CDR1 is SEHNR, CDR2 FQNEAQ, per germline (reference sequence). The chain uses TRBV7-9 and TRBJ2-3; possibly TRBD2 for D (5 bases). The sequenced sample consisted of blood. This clonotype was sampled from a man aged 18 to 35 in good health. Here the CDR3 reads CASSLGSEGDTQYF. Here the CDR3 DNA reads TGTGCCAGCAGCTTAGGCAGTGAGGGAGATACGCAGTATTTT.